One and the same sample provided the 18 T cell receptor beta chains below, sequenced in a study of blood T cell repertoires in COVID-19. The data were produced by immunoSEQ multiplex PCR, yet TCRdb's version contains in-frame clones alone and is incomplete. The sample includes 200,000 to 300,000 clones, about nine tenths of them seen just once. Specimen: PBMCs or T cells enriched from blood (not recorded which). Receptor source: a woman between 25 and 40 years old with acute COVID-19.

The CDR3 reads CASSPPGVSTEAFF. The CDR3 DNA reads TGTGCCAGCAGTCCACCAGGGGTGAGCACTGAAGCTTTCTTT. V is TRBV11-2 and J is TRBJ1-1; possibly TRBD1 for D (6 bases). The germline V and J ends were trimmed by 6 bases and 4 bases, with 15 bases remaining between them. CDR1 is SGHAT, CDR2 FQNNGV, per germline. This CDR3 has 14 amino acids. Full variable domain (remainder filled in from reference TRBV11-2 and TRBJ1-1): EAGVAQSPRYKIIEKRQSVAFWCNPISGHATLYWYQQILGQGPKLLIQFQNNGVVDDSQLPKDRFSAERLKGVDSTLKIQPAKLEDSAVYLCASSPPGVSTEAFFGQGTRLTVV.

The genes are TRBV3-1 (or the pseudogene TRBV3-2) and TRBJ1-4; tentative D call: TRBD1 (6 bases). The CDR3 consists of 13 residues. CDR1 LGHDT and CDR2 YNNKEL come from the germline V gene (reference sequence). Trimming removed 3 bases from V and 10 bases from J, with 12 bases in between. This CDR3 is CASSHRGLGKLFF. For the CDR3, the DNA is TGTGCCAGCAGCCACAGGGGCCTTGGAAAACTGTTTTTT.

This rearrangement joins TRBV19 to TRBJ1-5; tentative D call: TRBD1 (6 bases). The CDR3 runs to 17 residues. Trimming removed 5 bases at V and 1 base at J, with 18 bases between. Germline-derived CDR1 and CDR2 are LNHDA and SQIVND (reference sequence). Written as DNA, the CDR3 is TGTGCCAGTAGTTGGACAGCTGGGATCCTCAGCAATCAGCCCCAGCATTTT. The encoded protein is CASSWTAGILSNQPQHF.

The rearrangement uses TRBV18 and TRBJ1-3; TRBD1 agrees at 9 bases. CDR1 and CDR2 from the germline V gene are KGHSH and LQKENI. This CDR3 contains 14 residues. J lost 6 bases, V lost 3 bases, and 3 bases had no gene match. The CDR3 loop reads CASSPGTGKNTIYF. CDR3 coding DNA: TGTGCCAGCTCACCCGGGACAGGGAAAAACACCATATATTTT.

The gene calls are TRBV7-9 and TRBJ1-5, with TRBD1 matching 8 bases. J lost 3 bases, V lost 5 bases, and 6 bases had no gene match. The CDR3 spans 15 residues. Germline V gene sequence: CDR1 SEHNR, CDR2 FQNEAQ (reference sequence). The CDR3 here is CASSTQGEINQPQHF. The CDR3 bases are TGTGCCAGCAGCACACAGGGGGAAATCAATCAGCCCCAGCATTTT.

The chain is built from TRBV27 and TRBJ2-2; TRBD2 matches at 7 bases. Germline CDR1 MNHEY, CDR2 SMNVEV (reference sequence). With V trimmed by 7 bases and J by 6 bases, 11 bases remained unmatched. CDR3 length equals 15 residues. The CDR3 nucleotides read TGTGCCAGCACCCCTGGGGCTGGGAGGGCCGGGGAGCTGTTTTTT. This codes for CASTPGAGRAGELFF.

This clone was detected once. This sequence joins TRBV5-1 and TRBJ2-2; 9 nucleotides match TRBD2. With 5 bases clipped from V and 3 bases from J, the junction kept 5 bases outside the gene matches. Germline assignment: CDR1 SGHRS and CDR2 YFSETQ. This CDR3 contains 15 residues. CDR3 sequence: CASSTSGPHTGELFF. Written as DNA, the CDR3 is TGCGCCAGCAGTACTAGCGGGCCTCACACCGGGGAGCTGTTTTTT.

The J gene is TRBJ1-4, the V gene TRBV5-1; TRBD1 is a possible D gene (6 bases). CDR1 and CDR2 from the germline V gene are SGHRS and YFSETQ. The CDR3 is 15 residues long. V gave up 0 bases and J gave up 3 bases, with 9 bases separating them. The CDR3 DNA is TGCGCCAGCAGCTTGGAGGCAGGGGCTAATGAAAAACTGTTTTTT. This gives the protein CASSLEAGANEKLFF. The variable domain in full, with the rest retrieved from reference TRBV5-1 and TRBJ1-4, is KAGVTQTPRYLIKTRGQQVTLSCSPISGHRSVSWYQQTPGQGLQFLFEYFSETQRNKGNFPGRFSGRQFSNSRSEMNVSTLELGDSALYLCASSLEAGANEKLFFGSGTQLSVL.

The chain has TRBV12-3 or TRBV12-4 and TRBJ1-1; possible D gene TRBD1, 6 bases. The V end lost 6 bases, the J end lost 7 bases, and 15 bases lay between the germline ends. The CDR3 is made up of 13 amino acids. The CDR3: CASSPTGHGEAFF. Written as DNA, the CDR3 is TGTGCCAGCAGCCCCACAGGGCATGGTGAAGCTTTCTTT.

The V call is TRBV5-1, the J call TRBJ2-2, with 9 bases aligning to TRBD1. CDR1 and CDR2 (germline): SGHRS, YFSETQ. This CDR3 has 16 amino acids. The V gene end was trimmed by 0 bases and the J gene end by 3 bases; junction bases not matched to a gene: 3. CDR3 region: CASSLAGTGHTGELFF. CDR3 in DNA: TGCGCCAGCAGCTTGGCCGGGACAGGGCACACCGGGGAGCTGTTTTTT.

This sequence joins TRBV5-8 and TRBJ1-2; 7 nucleotides match TRBD1. J was trimmed by 4 bases and V by 4 bases; bases with no gene match: 10. CDR3 length equals 15 residues. Germline V gives CDR1 SGHTS, CDR2 YDEGEE. CDR3 in amino acids: CASSQGERVVYGYTF. In DNA, the CDR3 is TGTGCCAGCAGCCAGGGGGAGAGGGTCGTCTATGGCTACACCTTC.

This clone occurred once. The chain recombines TRBV19 with TRBJ1-6; TRBD1 matches at 8 bases. The CDR3 runs 15 residues. J was trimmed by 6 bases and V by 7 bases; bases with no gene match: 8. Per germline, CDR1 LNHDA and CDR2 SQIVND (reference sequence). The CDR3, as DNA: TGTGCCAGTAACCCCCTCGACAGGGGTAATTCACCCCTCCACTTT. It codes for CASNPLDRGNSPLHF.

The chain employs TRBV7-8 and TRBJ1-5, with 10 nucleotides matching TRBD1. Germline CDR1 reads SGHVS; CDR2 reads FQNEAQ. With V trimmed by 4 bases and J by 6 bases, 9 bases remained unmatched. The CDR3 is 16 amino acids. This CDR3 is CASSYTGGTGVQPQHF. The CDR3 region has the DNA TGTGCCAGCAGCTACACTGGGGGGACAGGGGTTCAGCCCCAGCATTTT. Filled out from reference TRBV7-8 and TRBJ1-5, the complete variable domain reads GAGVSQSPRYKVAKRGQDVALRCDPISGHVSLFWYQQALGQGPEFLTYFQNEAQLDKSGLPSDRFFAERPEGSVSTLKIQRTQQEDSAVYLCASSYTGGTGVQPQHFGDGTRLSIL.

In its sample, this clone was seen a few times. V is TRBV2 and J is TRBJ1-5, with 7 bases that match TRBD1. CDR3 length: 13 residues. After removal of 7 bases from V and 5 bases from J, the junction contained 5 bases not matched to a gene. CDR1 SNHLY and CDR2 FYNNEI come from the germline V gene. CDR3 sequence reads: CASNPTGYQPQHF. CDR3 nucleotide sequence: TGTGCCAGCAATCCGACAGGGTATCAGCCCCAGCATTTT.

The V gene is TRBV7-2, the J gene TRBJ1-3; 7 positions agree with TRBD1. The germline CDR1 and CDR2 sequences are SGHTA and FQGNSA. The CDR3 extends over 16 amino acids. The V gene end was trimmed by 5 bases and the J gene end by 2 bases; junction bases not matched to a gene: 9. The CDR3 DNA is TGTGCCAGCAGCAGATCGGTGACAGGGACTGGAAACACCATATATTTT. Its protein product is CASSRSVTGTGNTIYF.

The chain joins TRBV2 to TRBJ2-3; D possibly corresponds to TRBD1 (5 bases). This CDR3 comprises 13 residues. Trimming cost V 11 bases and J 6 bases, with 18 bases left between them. The germline CDR1 and CDR2 sequences are SNHLY and FYNNEI. The CDR3: CAVKGPTADTQYF. The CDR3 nucleotides read TGTGCCGTCAAGGGGCCGACTGCGGATACGCAGTATTTT.

The CDR3 coding sequence is TGTGCCAGCAACAAGTTTCCGAACACTGAAGCTTTCTTT. Encoded protein: CASNKFPNTEAFF. V and J are TRBV2 and TRBJ1-1; D remains ambiguous. Trimming took 7 bases from V and 1 from J, leaving 10 bases between them. The CDR3 sequence is 13 residues long. Germline V CDR1 and CDR2: SNHLY, FYNNEI.

The chain employs TRBV5-1 and TRBJ1-5, with 7 bases fitting TRBD1. This CDR3 is built from 14 residues. J was trimmed by 2 bases and V by 5 bases; bases with no gene match: 4. CDR1 and CDR2 from the germline V gene are SGHRS and YFSETQ. The CDR3: CASSSTGGNQPQHF. CDR3 in DNA: TGCGCCAGCAGTTCCACAGGGGGCAATCAGCCCCAGCATTTT.